Detailed here is one T cell receptor beta chain. In the authors' methods: Reference gene primer amplification yielded estimated nucleated cell counts. Generated by immunoSEQ multiplex PCR, the TCRdb table keeps only in-frame clones and is missing some. That table furnishes V, J and clone size, whereas the DNA furnished D and trimming. Found here are more than 70,000 clones, less than 90% of them singletons; the top ten hold more than 3%. The sample belongs to a study of blood T cell repertoires in COVID-19. CDR1 is MGHDK, CDR2 SYGVNS, per germline. The CDR3 is 14 amino acids. V gave up 1 base and J gave up 8 bases; unmatched junction bases: 1.

The receptor's source is a man in his 60s with acute or convalescent COVID-19. Sequencing input: peripheral blood. This chain uses TRBV25-1 with TRBJ2-1; 11 bases are shared with TRBD1. CDR3 residues: CASSEWTGGHEQFF. As DNA, the CDR3 is TGTGCCAGCAGTGAATGGACAGGGGGCCATGAGCAGTTCTTC.